This TCR beta chain was sequenced during a study of blood T cell repertoires in COVID-19. Study-level information: Sites across the United States, Italy and Spain contributed samples from acute and convalescent COVID-19. Sources were T cells, B-cell-depleted T cells, or PBMCs; the material itself was cDNA or gDNA.

Per the authors' pipeline: Amplifying reference gene primers gave estimates of nucleated cell counts. Sequencing was performed with immunoSEQ multiplex PCR; in TCRdb, only in-frame clones are kept and a portion is missing. Clone size and V and J calls were adopted from that table, with D and trimming inferred from the DNA. The table includes about 68,000 clones, 90% to 95% detected once. Germline lookup yields CDR1 SGHTA and CDR2 FQGNSA. The CDR3 consists of 16 residues. The V and J ends lost 2 bases and 0 bases respectively, with 13 bases between them. Enrolment of Seattle patients took place during active infection, and they were followed longitudinally.

The material sequenced was peripheral blood. The TCR sequence derives from a man aged 35 to 55 with COVID-19, enrolled during active disease. The chain couples TRBV7-2 to TRBJ1-1; D is unresolved. The chain's CDR3 is CASSLMGRPMNTEAFF. The CDR3 nucleotides read TGTGCCAGCAGCTTAATGGGCAGGCCTATGAACACTGAAGCTTTCTTT. Complete variable domain (other parts from reference TRBV7-2 and TRBJ1-1): GAGVSQSPSNKVTEKGKDVELRCDPISGHTALYWYRQSLGQGLEFLIYFQGNSAPDKSGLPSDRFSAERTGGSVSTLTIQRTQQEDSAVYLCASSLMGRPMNTEAFFGQGTRLTVV.